The source of this T cell receptor beta chain is a study of CD8 T cells in ankylosing spondylitis. This clonotype was observed at least ten times. MiXCR, run by TCRdb on the 5' RACE reads, gives a single entry per CDR3 protein. The sample includes some 200,000 distinct CDR3 sequences, around 24% seen only once; the top ten take about 6.9%. CDR1 and CDR2 from the germline V gene are SGHKS and YYEKEE (reference sequence). The CDR3 sequence is 16 residues long. Trimming removed 2 bases from V and 7 bases from J; junction bases left unmatched: 14. The chain joins TRBV5-5 to TRBJ2-7, with 8 positions matching TRBD2. This clonotype was sampled from a male donor with ankylosing spondylitis or in good health (not recorded which). The specimen was blood, either unsorted or a sorted T cell fraction (not recorded which). CDR3 in amino acids: CASSLESYRTSSEQYF. The CDR3 bases are TGTGCCAGCAGCTTAGAATCATATCGGACTAGCAGTGAGCAGTACTTC.